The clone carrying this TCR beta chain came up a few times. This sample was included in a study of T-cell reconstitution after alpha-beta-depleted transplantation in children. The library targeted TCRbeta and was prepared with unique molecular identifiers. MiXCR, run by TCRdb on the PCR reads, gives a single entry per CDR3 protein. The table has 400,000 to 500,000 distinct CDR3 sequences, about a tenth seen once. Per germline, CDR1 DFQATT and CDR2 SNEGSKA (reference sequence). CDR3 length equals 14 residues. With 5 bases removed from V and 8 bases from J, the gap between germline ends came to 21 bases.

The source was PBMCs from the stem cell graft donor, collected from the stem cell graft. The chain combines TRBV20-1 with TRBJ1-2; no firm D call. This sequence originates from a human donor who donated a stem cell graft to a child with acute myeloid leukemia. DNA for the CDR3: TGCAGTGCTCCGACTCCGACGGGCCTGGGAGGCTACACCTTC. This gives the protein CSAPTPTGLGGYTF.